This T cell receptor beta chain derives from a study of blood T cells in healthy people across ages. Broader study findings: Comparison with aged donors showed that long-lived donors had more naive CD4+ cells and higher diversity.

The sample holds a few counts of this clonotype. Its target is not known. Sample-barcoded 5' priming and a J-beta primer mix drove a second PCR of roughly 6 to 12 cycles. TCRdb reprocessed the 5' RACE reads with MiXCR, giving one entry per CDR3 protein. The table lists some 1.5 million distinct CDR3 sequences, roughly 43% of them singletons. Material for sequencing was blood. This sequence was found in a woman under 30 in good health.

As DNA, the CDR3 is TGTGCCAGCAGTGCCGGGACTAGTAGCAACATTCAGTACTTC. Translated, it gives CASSAGTSSNIQYF. The J gene is TRBJ2-4, the V gene TRBV6-2 or TRBV6-3; the match to TRBD2 covers 8 bases. With 5 bases clipped from V and 7 bases from J, the junction kept 7 bases outside the gene matches. This CDR3 is 14 amino acids long. Germline V gives CDR1 MNHEY, CDR2 SVGEGT.